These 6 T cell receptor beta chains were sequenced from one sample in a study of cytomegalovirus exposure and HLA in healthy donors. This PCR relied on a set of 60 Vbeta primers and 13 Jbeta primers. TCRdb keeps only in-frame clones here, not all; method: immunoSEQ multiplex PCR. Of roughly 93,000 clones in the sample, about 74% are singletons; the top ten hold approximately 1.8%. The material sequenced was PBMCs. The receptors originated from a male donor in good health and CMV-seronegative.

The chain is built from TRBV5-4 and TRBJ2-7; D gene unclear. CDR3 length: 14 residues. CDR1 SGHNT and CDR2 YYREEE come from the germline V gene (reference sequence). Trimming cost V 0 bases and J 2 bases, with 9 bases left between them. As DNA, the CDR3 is TGTGCCAGCAGCTTGGGAGGCGGTCCCTACGAGCAGTACTTC. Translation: CASSLGGGPYEQYF. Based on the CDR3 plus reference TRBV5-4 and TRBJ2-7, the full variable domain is ETGVTQSPTHLIKTRGQQVTLRCSSQSGHNTVSWYQQALGQGPQFIFQYYREEENGRGNFPPRFSGLQFPNYSSELNVNALELDDSALYLCASSLGGGPYEQYFGPGTRLTVT.

The CDR3: CASSMGLTTNQETQYF. The CDR3 coding sequence is TGTGCCAGCAGCATGGGCCTGACTACCAATCAAGAGACCCAGTACTTC. V gene TRBV5-8 combines with J gene TRBJ2-5; possibly TRBD2 for D (5 bases). V was shortened by 4 bases and J by 2 bases, with 18 bases between the two germline ends. The CDR3 has 16 amino acids. CDR1 and CDR2 from the germline V gene are SGHTS and YDEGEE.

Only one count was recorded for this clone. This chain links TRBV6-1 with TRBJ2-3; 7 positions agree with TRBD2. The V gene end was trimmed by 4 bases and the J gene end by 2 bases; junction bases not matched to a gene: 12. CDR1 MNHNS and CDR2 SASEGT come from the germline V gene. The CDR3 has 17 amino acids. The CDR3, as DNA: TGTGCCAGCAGTGTTTCGTCAGCGGGAAGACACACAGATACGCAGTATTTT. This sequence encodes CASSVSSAGRHTDTQYF.

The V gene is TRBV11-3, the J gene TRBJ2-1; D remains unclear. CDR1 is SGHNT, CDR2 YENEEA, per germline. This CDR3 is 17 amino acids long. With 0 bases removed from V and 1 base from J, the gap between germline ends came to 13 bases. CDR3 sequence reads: CASSLDSGPESYNEQFF. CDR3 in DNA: TGTGCCAGCAGCTTAGATTCAGGCCCGGAATCCTACAATGAGCAGTTCTTC.

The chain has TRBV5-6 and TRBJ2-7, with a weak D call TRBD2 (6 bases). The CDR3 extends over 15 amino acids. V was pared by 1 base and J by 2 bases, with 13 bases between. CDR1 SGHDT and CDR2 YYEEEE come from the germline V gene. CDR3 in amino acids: CASSLLLGGAYEQYF. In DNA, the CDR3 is TGTGCCAGCAGCTTGCTCCTGGGAGGAGCCTACGAGCAGTACTTC.

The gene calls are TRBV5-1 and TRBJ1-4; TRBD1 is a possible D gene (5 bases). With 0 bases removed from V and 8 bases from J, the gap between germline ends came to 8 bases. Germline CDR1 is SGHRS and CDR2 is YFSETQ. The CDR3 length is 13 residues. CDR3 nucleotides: TGCGCCAGCAGCTTGGGCAGGGAAGAAAAACTGTTTTTT. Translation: CASSLGREEKLFF.